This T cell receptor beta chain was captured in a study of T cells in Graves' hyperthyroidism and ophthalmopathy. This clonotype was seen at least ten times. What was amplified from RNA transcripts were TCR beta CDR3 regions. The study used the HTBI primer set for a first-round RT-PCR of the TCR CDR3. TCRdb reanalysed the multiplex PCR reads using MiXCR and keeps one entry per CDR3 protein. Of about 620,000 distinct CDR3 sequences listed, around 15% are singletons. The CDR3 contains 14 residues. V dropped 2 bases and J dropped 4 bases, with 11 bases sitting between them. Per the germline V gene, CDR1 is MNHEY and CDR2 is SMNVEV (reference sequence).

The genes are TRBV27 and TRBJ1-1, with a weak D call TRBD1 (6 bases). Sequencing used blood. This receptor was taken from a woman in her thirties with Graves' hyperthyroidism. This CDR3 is CASSLQGLGTEAFF. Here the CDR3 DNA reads TGTGCCAGCAGTTTACAGGGGTTGGGCACTGAAGCTTTCTTT.